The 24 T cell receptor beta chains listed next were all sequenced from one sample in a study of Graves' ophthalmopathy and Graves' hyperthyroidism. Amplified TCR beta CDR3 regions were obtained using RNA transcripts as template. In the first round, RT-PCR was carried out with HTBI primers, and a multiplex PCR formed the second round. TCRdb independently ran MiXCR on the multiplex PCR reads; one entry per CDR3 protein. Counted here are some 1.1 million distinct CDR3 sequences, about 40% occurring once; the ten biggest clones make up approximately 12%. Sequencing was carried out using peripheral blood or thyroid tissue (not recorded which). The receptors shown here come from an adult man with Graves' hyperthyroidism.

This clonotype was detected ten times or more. CDR3 residues: CASRDTYRDRYEQYF. The CDR3 nucleotides read TGTGCCAGCAGAGACACCTATCGTGATCGCTACGAGCAGTACTTC. The chain joins TRBV2 to TRBJ2-7; D is uncertain. The CDR3 is 15 residues long. V shed 6 bases and J shed 3 bases, with 18 bases lying between them. Germline V gene lookup returns CDR1 SNHLY and CDR2 FYNNEI.

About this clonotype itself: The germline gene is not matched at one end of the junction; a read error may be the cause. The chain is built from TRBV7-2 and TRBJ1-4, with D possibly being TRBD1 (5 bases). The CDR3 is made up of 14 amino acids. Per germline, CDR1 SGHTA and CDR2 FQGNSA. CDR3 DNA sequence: TGTGCCAGCACCTTAAACAGGATAGGTGAAAAACTGTTTTTT. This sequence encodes CASTLNRIGEKLFF.

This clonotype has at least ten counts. The CDR3 DNA reads TGCAGCGTTGTGTGGACCCCCCACGAGCAGTACTTC. Protein sequence: CSVVWTPHEQYF. The chain uses TRBV29-1 and TRBJ2-7; D gene uncertain. The CDR3 has 12 residues. Germline V gene sequence: CDR1 SQVTM, CDR2 ANQGSEA. V lost 4 bases to trimming and J lost 5 bases, with 12 bases between them.

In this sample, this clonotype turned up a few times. The CDR3 reads CASSVVEGLNTGELFF. CDR3 DNA sequence: TGTGCCAGCAGCGTAGTCGAGGGACTGAACACCGGGGAGCTGTTTTTT. This rearrangement joins TRBV9 to TRBJ2-2; perhaps TRBD2 as D (6 bases). Between the trimmed V and J ends, which lost 0 bases and 1 base, there was a span of 10 bases. The germline V gene encodes CDR1 SGDLS and CDR2 YYNGEE. The CDR3 consists of 16 residues.

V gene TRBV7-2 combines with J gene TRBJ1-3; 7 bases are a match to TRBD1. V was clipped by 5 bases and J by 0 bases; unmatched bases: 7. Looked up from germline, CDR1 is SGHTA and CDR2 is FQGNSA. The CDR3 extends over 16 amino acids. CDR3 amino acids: CASSPQGINSGNTIYF. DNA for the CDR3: TGTGCCAGCAGCCCACAGGGGATTAACTCTGGAAACACCATATATTTT. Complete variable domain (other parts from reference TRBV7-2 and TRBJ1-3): GAGVSQSPSNKVTEKGKDVELRCDPISGHTALYWYRQSLGQGLEFLIYFQGNSAPDKSGLPSDRFSAERTGGSVSTLTIQRTQQEDSAVYLCASSPQGINSGNTIYFGEGSWLTVV.

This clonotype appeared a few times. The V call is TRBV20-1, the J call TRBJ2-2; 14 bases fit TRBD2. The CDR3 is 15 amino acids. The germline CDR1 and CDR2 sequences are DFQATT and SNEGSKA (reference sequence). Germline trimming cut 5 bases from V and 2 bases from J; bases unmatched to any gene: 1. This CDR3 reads CSAGLAGGNTGELFF. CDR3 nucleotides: TGCAGTGCTGGACTAGCGGGGGGAAACACCGGGGAGCTGTTTTTT.

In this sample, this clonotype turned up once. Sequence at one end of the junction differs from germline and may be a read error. The CDR3 reads CTSSLGDRGNTEAFF. The CDR3 DNA follows: TGCACCAGCAGCTTGGGGGACAGGGGGAACACTGAAGCTTTCTTT. This chain connects TRBV5-1 to TRBJ1-1, with TRBD1 identical over 10 bases. The germline CDR1 and CDR2 sequences are SGHRS and YFSETQ. This CDR3 contains 15 residues.

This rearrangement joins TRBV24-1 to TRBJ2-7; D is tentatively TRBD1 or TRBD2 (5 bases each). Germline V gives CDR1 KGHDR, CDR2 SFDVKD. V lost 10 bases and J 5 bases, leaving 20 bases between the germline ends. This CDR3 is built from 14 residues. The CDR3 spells CATSDGTRSDEQYF. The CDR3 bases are TGTGCCACTAGCGATGGGACCCGAAGCGACGAGCAGTACTTC.

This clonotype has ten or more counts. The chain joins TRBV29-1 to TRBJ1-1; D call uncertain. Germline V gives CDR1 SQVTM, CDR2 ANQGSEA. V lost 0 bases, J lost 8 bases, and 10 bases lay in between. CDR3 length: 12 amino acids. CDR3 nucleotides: TGCAGCGTTGAAGAAGGTTTGGGAGAAGCTTTCTTT. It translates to CSVEEGLGEAFF.

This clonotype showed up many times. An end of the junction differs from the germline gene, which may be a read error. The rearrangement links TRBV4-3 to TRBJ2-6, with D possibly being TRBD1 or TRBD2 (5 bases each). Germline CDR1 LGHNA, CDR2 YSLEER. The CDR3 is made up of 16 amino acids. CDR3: CASSGRERTGANVLTF. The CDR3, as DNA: TGCGCCAGCAGCGGAAGGGAGAGGACTGGGGCCAACGTCCTAACTTTC.

CDR3 in DNA: TGCGCCAGCAGTCAAAACCTGGGACAGGGAAGCTCTGGAAACACCATATATTTT. Translating it yields CASSQNLGQGSSGNTIYF. The chain links TRBV5-1 to TRBJ1-3, with 9 bases fitting TRBD1. This CDR3 comprises 18 residues. J was trimmed by 0 bases and V by 5 bases; bases with no gene match: 12. In germline, CDR1 is SGHRS, CDR2 YFSETQ.

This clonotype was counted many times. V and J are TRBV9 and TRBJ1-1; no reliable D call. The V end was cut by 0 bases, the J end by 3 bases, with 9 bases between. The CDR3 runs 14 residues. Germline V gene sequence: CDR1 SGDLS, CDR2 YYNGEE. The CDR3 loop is CASSVVPVDTEAFF. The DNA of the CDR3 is TGTGCCAGCAGCGTAGTCCCCGTGGACACTGAAGCTTTCTTT.

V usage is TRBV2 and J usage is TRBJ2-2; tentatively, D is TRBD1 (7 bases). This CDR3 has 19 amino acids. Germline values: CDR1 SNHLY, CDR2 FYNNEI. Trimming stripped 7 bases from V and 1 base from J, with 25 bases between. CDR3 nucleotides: TGTGCCAGCATACCGGGACAGACTAGAAAGACAGGGAACACCGGGGAGCTGTTTTTT. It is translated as CASIPGQTRKTGNTGELFF.

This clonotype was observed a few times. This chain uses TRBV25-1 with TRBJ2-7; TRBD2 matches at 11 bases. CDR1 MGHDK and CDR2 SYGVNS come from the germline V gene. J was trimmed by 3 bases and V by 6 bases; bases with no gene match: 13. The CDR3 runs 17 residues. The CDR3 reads CASSRRGRGTSGYEQYF. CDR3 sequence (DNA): TGTGCCAGCAGCCGAAGGGGGAGAGGGACTAGCGGCTACGAGCAGTACTTC.

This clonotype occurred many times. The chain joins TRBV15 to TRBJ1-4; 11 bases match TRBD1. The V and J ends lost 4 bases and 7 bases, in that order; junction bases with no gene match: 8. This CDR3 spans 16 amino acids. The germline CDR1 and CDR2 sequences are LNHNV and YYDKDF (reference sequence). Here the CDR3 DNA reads TGTGCCACCAGCACCCGGACAGGGGGCTATCCTGAAAAACTGTTTTTT. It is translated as CATSTRTGGYPEKLFF.

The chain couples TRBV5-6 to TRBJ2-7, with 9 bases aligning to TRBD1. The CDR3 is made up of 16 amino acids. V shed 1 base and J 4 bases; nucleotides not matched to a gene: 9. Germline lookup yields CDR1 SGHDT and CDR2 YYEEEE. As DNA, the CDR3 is TGTGCCAGCAGCTTGTCTGGGACAGGGCCTCCGTACGAGCAGTACTTC. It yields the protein CASSLSGTGPPYEQYF.

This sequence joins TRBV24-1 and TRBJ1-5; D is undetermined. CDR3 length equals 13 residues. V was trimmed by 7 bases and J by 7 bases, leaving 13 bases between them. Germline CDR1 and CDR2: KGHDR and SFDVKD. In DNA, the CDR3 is TGTGCCACCAGCAGCGCAGGAGGGCAGCCCCAGCATTTT. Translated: CATSSAGGQPQHF.

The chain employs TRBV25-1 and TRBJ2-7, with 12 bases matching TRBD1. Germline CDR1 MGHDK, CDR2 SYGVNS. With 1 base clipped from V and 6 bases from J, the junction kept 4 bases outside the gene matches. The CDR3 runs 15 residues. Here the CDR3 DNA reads TGTGCCAGCAGTGAATCCCCGGGACAGGGGGCCGAGCAGTACTTC. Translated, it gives CASSESPGQGAEQYF.

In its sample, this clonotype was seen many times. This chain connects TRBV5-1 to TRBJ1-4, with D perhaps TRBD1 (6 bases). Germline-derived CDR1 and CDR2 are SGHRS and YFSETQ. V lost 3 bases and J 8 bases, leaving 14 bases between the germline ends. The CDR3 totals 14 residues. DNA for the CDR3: TGCGCCAGCAGCTCCACAGGGCTCGTCGAAAAACTGTTTTTT. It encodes CASSSTGLVEKLFF.

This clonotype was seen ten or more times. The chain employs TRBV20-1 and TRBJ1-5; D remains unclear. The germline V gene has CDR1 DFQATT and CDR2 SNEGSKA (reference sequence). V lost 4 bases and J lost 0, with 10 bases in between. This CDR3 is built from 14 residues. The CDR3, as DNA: TGCAGTGCTACCCTCCCCAATAGCAATCAGCCCCAGCATTTT. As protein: CSATLPNSNQPQHF.

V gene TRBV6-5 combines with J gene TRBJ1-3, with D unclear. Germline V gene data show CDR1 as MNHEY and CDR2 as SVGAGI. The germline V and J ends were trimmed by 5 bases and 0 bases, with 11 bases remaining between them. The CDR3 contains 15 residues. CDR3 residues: CASSEQRTSGNTIYF. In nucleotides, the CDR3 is TGTGCCAGCAGTGAACAGCGGACCTCTGGAAACACCATATATTTT.

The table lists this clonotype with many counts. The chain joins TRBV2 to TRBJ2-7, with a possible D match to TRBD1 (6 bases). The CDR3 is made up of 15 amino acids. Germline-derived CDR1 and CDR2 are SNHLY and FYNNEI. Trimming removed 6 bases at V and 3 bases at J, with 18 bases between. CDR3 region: CASRYNRDGIYEQYF. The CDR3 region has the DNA TGTGCCAGCAGATATAACAGGGATGGAATCTACGAGCAGTACTTC.

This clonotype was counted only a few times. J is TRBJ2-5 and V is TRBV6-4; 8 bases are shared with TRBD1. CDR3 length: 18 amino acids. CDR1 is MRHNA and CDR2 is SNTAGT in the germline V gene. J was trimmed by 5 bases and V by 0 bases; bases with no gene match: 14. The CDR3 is CASSDSTQQGVRRETQYF. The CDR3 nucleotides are TGTGCCAGCAGTGACTCAACCCAACAGGGGGTCCGGCGGGAGACCCAGTACTTC.

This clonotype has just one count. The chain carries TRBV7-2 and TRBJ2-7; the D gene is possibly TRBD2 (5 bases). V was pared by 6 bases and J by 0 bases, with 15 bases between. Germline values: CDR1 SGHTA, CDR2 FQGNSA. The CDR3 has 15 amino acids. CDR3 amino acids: CASSSSPRGSYEQYF. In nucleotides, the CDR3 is TGTGCCAGCAGTTCCAGCCCTCGGGGCTCCTACGAGCAGTACTTC.